Below are 2 T cell receptor beta chains sequenced from a single sample in a study of shared clonotypes between healthy human individuals. Profiling relied on immunoSEQ multiplex PCR, and the TCRdb table lists in-frame clones only, not all of them. The sample lists about 120,000 clones; 55% to 70% were seen once. Sequencing was done on a sample of memory CD8+ T cells sorted from blood. The subset denotes: CD45RO+ cells pooled with CCR7-negative TemRA cells. The receptors shown here come from a woman between 25 and 40 years old in good health.

V is TRBV12-5 and J is TRBJ2-7, with a tentative D call TRBD1 (6 bases). The CDR3 extends over 17 amino acids. The V gene's germline CDR1 is LGHNT and CDR2 FRNRAP. The ends were cut back, 3 bases at V and 2 bases at J, with 20 bases in the middle. CDR3 sequence reads: CASGFLSHRALPYEQYF. CDR3 DNA sequence: TGTGCTAGTGGTTTTTTATCCCACAGGGCCCTCCCCTACGAGCAGTACTTC.

This clone was seen at least ten times. CDR3 nucleotide sequence: TGTGCCAGCAGCCAAGACGGTGCTAGCGGGGCCTACGAGCAGTACTTC. It codes for CASSQDGASGAYEQYF. The chain combines TRBV4-2 with TRBJ2-7; 9 bases fit TRBD2. This CDR3 comprises 16 residues. The germline V gene has CDR1 LGHNA and CDR2 YNFKEQ. V dropped 0 bases and J dropped 2; count of bases not matched to a gene: 5.